This is a list of T cell receptor beta chains from one sample in a study of T cells in Graves' hyperthyroidism and ophthalmopathy. MiXCR, run by TCRdb on the multiplex PCR reads, gives a single entry per CDR3 protein. The table lists hundreds of thousands of distinct CDR3 sequences, more than 30% of them singletons. The sequencing input was blood. Receptors were obtained from a man aged 18 to 35 with Graves' hyperthyroidism. Each CDR3 is given with its conserved first and last residue. Size values are once, few and many counts, or a class for expanded clones, and some rows have none.

TRBV11-2	few	TRBJ1-4	CASSSTVNEKLFF
TRBV9	-	TRBJ1-4	CASSVGGTENEKLFF
TRBV12-3/TRBV12-4	-	TRBJ2-7	CASRARASYEQYF
TRBV7-9	-	TRBJ1-1	CASSQGQTTEAFF
TRBV7-2	-	TRBJ1-5	CASSLDVRGQGIQPQHF
TRBV7-8	few	TRBJ2-1	CASSGTADGEQFF
TRBV29-1	-	TRBJ2-2	CSAEGGLGTGELFF
TRBV19	many	TRBJ1-5	CASSIVLDSLGPQHF
TRBV4-1	-	TRBJ2-3	CASGGTLGNTDTQYF
TRBV10-3	-	TRBJ1-5	CAISDGGEGNQPQHF
TRBV20-1	-	TRBJ2-7	CSARSGRGNEQYF
TRBV20-1	-	TRBJ1-5	CSAHFDTLSNQPQHF
TRBV7-2	-	TRBJ2-7	CASSFDPTNYEQYF
TRBV7-2	few	TRBJ1-4	CASSFTGTPAEKLFF
TRBV20-1	many	TRBJ1-1	CSARRVANTEAFF
TRBV7-9	once	TRBJ1-3	CATTPDQGISGNTIYF
TRBV10-2	many	TRBJ1-6	CASEMQSGSPLHF
TRBV10-3	many	TRBJ2-7	CAISADLRGEQYF
TRBV30	-	TRBJ2-7	CAWSGDSLGEQYF
TRBV20-1	-	TRBJ2-7	CSVIPLGITYEQYF
TRBV20-1	-	TRBJ1-5	CSARDMTAGNQPQHF
TRBV20-1	few	TRBJ1-1	CSADFYRTSTEAFF